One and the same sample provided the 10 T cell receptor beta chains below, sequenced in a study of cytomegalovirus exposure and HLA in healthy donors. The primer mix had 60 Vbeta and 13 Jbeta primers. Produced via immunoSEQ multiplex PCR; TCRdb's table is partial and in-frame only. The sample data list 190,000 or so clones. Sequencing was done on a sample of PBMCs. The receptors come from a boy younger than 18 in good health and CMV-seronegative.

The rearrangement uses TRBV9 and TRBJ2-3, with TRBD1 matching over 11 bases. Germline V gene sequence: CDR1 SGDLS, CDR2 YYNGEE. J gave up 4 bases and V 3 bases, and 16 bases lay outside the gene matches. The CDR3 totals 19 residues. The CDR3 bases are TGTGCCAGCAGCGCTAACCCTAAAAGGACAGGGGGCAAGGCAGATACGCAGTATTTT. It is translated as CASSANPKRTGGKADTQYF. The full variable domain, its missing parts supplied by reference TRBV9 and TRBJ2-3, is DSGVTQTPKHLITATGQRVTLRCSPRSGDLSVYWYQQSLDQGLQFLIQYYNGEERAKGNILERFSAQQFPDLHSELNLSSLELGDSALYFCASSANPKRTGGKADTQYFGPGTRLTVL.

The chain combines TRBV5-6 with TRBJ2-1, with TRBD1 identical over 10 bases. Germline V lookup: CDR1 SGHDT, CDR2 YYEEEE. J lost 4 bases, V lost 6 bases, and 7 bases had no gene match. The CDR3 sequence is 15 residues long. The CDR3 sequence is CASTYGQGEYNEQFF. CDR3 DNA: TGTGCCAGCACCTACGGACAGGGGGAATACAATGAGCAGTTCTTC.

CDR3 region: CASSLDRGAEAFF. DNA for the CDR3: TGTGCCAGCAGCTTGGATAGGGGTGCTGAAGCTTTCTTT. This chain uses TRBV5-4 with TRBJ1-1; possible D gene TRBD1, 5 bases. Germline V gene sequence: CDR1 SGHNT, CDR2 YYREEE (reference sequence). Between the trimmed V and J ends, which lost 0 bases and 6 bases, there was a span of 9 bases. The CDR3 loop spans 13 amino acids.

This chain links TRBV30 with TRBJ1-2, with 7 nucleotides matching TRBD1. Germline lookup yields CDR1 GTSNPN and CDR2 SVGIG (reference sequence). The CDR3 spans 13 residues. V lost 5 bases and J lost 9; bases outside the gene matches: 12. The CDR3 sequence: CAWERSGGQSYTF. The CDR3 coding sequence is TGTGCCTGGGAACGATCTGGGGGACAGAGCTACACCTTC.

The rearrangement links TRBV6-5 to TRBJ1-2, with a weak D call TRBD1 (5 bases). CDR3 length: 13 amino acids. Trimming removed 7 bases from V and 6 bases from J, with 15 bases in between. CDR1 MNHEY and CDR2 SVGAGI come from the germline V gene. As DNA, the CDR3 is TGTGCCAGCACCCTAGAGTGGGGCGATGGCTACACCTTC. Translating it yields CASTLEWGDGYTF.

The CDR3 DNA sequence: TGTGCCAGTAGAGATCCCGGGACAGGGACGAGATCCGATGGCTACACCTTC. It encodes CASRDPGTGTRSDGYTF. The rearrangement uses TRBV19 and TRBJ1-2; TRBD1 matches 9 bases. The V and J ends lost 6 bases and 6 bases, in that order; junction bases with no gene match: 17. Germline V gene data show CDR1 as LNHDA and CDR2 as SQIVND (reference sequence). The CDR3 loop spans 17 amino acids.

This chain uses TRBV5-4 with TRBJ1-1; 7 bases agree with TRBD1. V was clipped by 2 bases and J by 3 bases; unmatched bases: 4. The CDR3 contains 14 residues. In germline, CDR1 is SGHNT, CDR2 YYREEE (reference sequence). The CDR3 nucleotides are TGTGCCAGCAGCTTCGGGCAGGGGGACACTGAAGCTTTCTTT. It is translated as CASSFGQGDTEAFF.

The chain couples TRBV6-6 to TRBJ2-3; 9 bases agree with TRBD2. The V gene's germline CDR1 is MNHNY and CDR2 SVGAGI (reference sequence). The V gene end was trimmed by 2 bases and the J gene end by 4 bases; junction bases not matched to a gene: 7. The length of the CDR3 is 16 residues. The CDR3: CASSYGASGEPDTQYF. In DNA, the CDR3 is TGTGCCAGCAGTTACGGGGCTAGCGGGGAACCAGATACGCAGTATTTT.

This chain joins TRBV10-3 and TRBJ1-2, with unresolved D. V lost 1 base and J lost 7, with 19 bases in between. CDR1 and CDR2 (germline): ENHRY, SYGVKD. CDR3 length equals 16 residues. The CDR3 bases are TGTGCCATCAGTGAGTATGTTCGTGACCGAGAGGGTGGCTACACCTTC. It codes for CAISEYVRDREGGYTF.

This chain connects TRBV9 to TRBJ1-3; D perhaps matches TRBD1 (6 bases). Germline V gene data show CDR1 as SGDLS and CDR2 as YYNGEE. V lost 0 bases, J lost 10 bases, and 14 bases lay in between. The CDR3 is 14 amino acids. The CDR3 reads CASSVDQSQGTIYF. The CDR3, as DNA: TGTGCCAGCAGCGTAGATCAGTCACAGGGAACCATATATTTT.